The 10 T cell receptor beta chains listed next were all sequenced from one sample in a study of T cells expressing NK-cell markers. TCRdb reprocessed the 5' RACE reads, with one entry per CDR3 protein and no DNA. In total, the table holds 500,000 or so distinct CDR3 sequences. The sequencing input was blood T cells: a sorted CD56 or NKG2C T cell subset, CD4+ or CD8+ T cells, or bulk PBMC T cells (not recorded which). Every receptor here comes from a man younger than 30 in good health.

V usage is TRBV11-2 and J usage is TRBJ2-1; TCRdb's assignment of TRBD2 cannot be checked, as there is no DNA. This CDR3 is 17 amino acids long. Germline V CDR1 and CDR2: SGHAT, FQNNGV. CDR3 loop: CASIQGTSGPLGHEQFF.

The gene calls are TRBV20-1 and TRBJ2-7; no DNA is available, so the TRBD2 call from TCRdb remains unchecked. This CDR3 is built from 15 residues. Germline V gene sequence: CDR1 DFQATT, CDR2 SNEGSKA (reference sequence). The chain's CDR3 is CSARARLAGVGEQYF.

The chain joins TRBV7-9 to TRBJ1-3; the TCRdb D gene call, TRBD1, has no DNA to confirm it. Germline V lookup: CDR1 SEHNR, CDR2 FQNEAQ (reference sequence). The CDR3 loop spans 16 amino acids. Here the CDR3 reads CASNRPVGGSGNTIYF.

The CDR3 loop reads CASRILAGDSYNEQFF. The chain carries TRBV28 and TRBJ2-1; the D gene TCRdb calls, TRBD2, cannot be checked with no DNA. Germline V gives CDR1 MDHEN, CDR2 SYDVKM. The CDR3 has 16 residues.

V and J are TRBV23-1 and TRBJ2-3; TCRdb outputs TRBD1, but without DNA this stays unchecked. TRBV23-1 is an ORF for which the function is uncertain. This CDR3 is built from 16 residues. CDR3 sequence: CASTIQRTPHTDTQYF.

The rearrangement links TRBV3-1 to TRBJ2-5; TCRdb's D call of TRBD2 is untestable without DNA. The germline CDR1 and CDR2 sequences are LGHDT and YNNKEL (reference sequence). CDR3 size: 16 residues. This CDR3 is CASSQAASGTQETQYF.

This chain uses TRBV7-6 with TRBJ2-7; TCRdb outputs TRBD2, but without DNA this stays unchecked. This CDR3 is built from 16 residues. Germline assignment: CDR1 SGHVS and CDR2 FNYEAQ. The CDR3 sequence is CASSRLSGLAGVEQYF.

The chain couples TRBV20-1 to TRBJ2-7; lacking DNA, the TRBD2 call made by TCRdb goes unchecked. This CDR3 contains 12 residues. Germline loops: CDR1 DFQATT, CDR2 SNEGSKA (reference sequence). This chain's CDR3 is CSARASRSEQYF.

The rearrangement uses TRBV30 and TRBJ2-5; no DNA is available, so the TRBD2 call from TCRdb remains unchecked. Germline CDR1 GTSNPN, CDR2 SVGIG (reference sequence). The CDR3 has 17 amino acids. The CDR3 is CAWNQGTSGRGWETQYF.

This chain joins TRBV20-1 and TRBJ2-2; TCRdb lists TRBD1, though no DNA is available to test this call. The CDR3 sequence is 15 residues long. The germline CDR1 and CDR2 sequences are DFQATT and SNEGSKA (reference sequence). The CDR3 reads CSARVSGGGGGELFF.